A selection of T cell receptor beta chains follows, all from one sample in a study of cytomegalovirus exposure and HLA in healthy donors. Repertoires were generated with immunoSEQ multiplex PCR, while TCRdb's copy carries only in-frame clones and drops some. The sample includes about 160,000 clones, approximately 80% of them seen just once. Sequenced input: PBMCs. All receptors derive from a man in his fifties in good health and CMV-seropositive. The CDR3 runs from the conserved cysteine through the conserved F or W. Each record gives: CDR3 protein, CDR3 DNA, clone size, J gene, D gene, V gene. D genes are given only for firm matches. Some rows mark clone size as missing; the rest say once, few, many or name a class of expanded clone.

CDR3: CAIRQGNTEAFF; DNA: TGTGCCATCCGACAGGGCAACACTGAAGCTTTCTTT; size: .; J: TRBJ1-1; D: TRBD1; V: TRBV10-3
CDR3: CAWSGTGGYCRGAVF; DNA: TGTGCCTGGAGTGGGACAGGGGGTTACTGTCGGGGAGCTGTTTTT; size: .; J: TRBJ2-2; D: TRBD1; V: TRBV30
CDR3: CASSAGLAGGIKQETQYF; DNA: TGCGCCAGCAGCGCCGGACTAGCGGGAGGGATAAAACAAGAGACCCAGTACTTC; size: .; J: TRBJ2-5; D: TRBD2; V: TRBV5-1
CDR3: CASSLGTHSSGANVLTF; DNA: TGTGCCAGCAGTCTGGGGACTCACTCATCTGGGGCCAACGTCCTGACTTTC; size: .; J: TRBJ2-6; D: .; V: TRBV27
CDR3: CATRSRRGQYGELFF; DNA: TGTGCCACCCGGTCAAGGCGGGGTCAATACGGGGAGCTGTTTTTT; size: .; J: TRBJ2-2; D: .; V: TRBV6-5
CDR3: CASRRQGASNQPQHF; DNA: TGTGCCAGCAGAAGACAGGGGGCGAGCAATCAGCCCCAGCATTTT; size: .; J: TRBJ1-5; D: TRBD1; V: TRBV2
CDR3: CASRGDKETQYF; DNA: TGTGCCAGCCGTGGGGACAAAGAGACCCAGTACTTC; size: once; J: TRBJ2-5; D: .; V: TRBV2
CDR3: CATSRDPGVGYGYTF; DNA: TGTGCCACCAGCAGAGACCCAGGGGTTGGCTATGGCTACACCTTC; size: .; J: TRBJ1-2; D: .; V: TRBV15
CDR3: CASSVAIRNTGELFF; DNA: TGTGCCAGCAGCGTAGCTATACGGAACACCGGGGAGCTGTTTTTT; size: .; J: TRBJ2-2; D: .; V: TRBV9
CDR3: CASSTGLAGIGELFF; DNA: TGTGCCAGTAGTACGGGACTAGCGGGAATTGGGGAGCTGTTTTTT; size: .; J: TRBJ2-2; D: TRBD2; V: TRBV19
CDR3: CASRGLAPGELFF; DNA: TGTGCCAGCAGGGGACTAGCGCCCGGGGAGCTGTTTTTT; size: .; J: TRBJ2-2; D: TRBD2; V: TRBV2
CDR3: CASSLTGSSYNEQFF; DNA: TGTGCCAGCAGCCTTACAGGGAGCTCCTACAATGAGCAGTTCTTC; size: .; J: TRBJ2-1; D: .; V: TRBV7-9
CDR3: CSVRDTDTQYF; DNA: TGCAGCGTTCGGGATACAGATACGCAGTATTTT; size: .; J: TRBJ2-3; D: .; V: TRBV29-1
CDR3: CASRSSGQLSYGYTF; DNA: TGTGCAAGTCGCTCCTCGGGACAGCTCTCCTATGGCTACACCTTC; size: few; J: TRBJ1-2; D: .; V: TRBV12-2
CDR3: CASGGGRAGTGELFF; DNA: TGTGCCAGCGGAGGCGGGAGGGCGGGCACCGGGGAGCTGTTTTTT; size: .; J: TRBJ2-2; D: TRBD2; V: TRBV11-3
CDR3: CASSYLLGSTEAFF; DNA: TGTGCCAGCAGTTACTTATTAGGGAGCACTGAAGCTTTCTTT; size: .; J: TRBJ1-1; D: .; V: TRBV6-5
CDR3: CASSLFQDQTQYF; DNA: TGTGCCAGCAGCTTATTCCAGGATCAGACCCAGTACTTC; size: .; J: TRBJ2-5; D: .; V: TRBV11-3
CDR3: CASTGQGSTGELFF; DNA: TGTGCCAGCACGGGACAGGGGAGTACCGGGGAGCTGTTTTTT; size: .; J: TRBJ2-2; D: TRBD1; V: TRBV6-6
CDR3: CASSYWTGENTEAFF; DNA: TGTGCCAGCAGCTACTGGACAGGAGAGAACACTGAAGCTTTCTTT; size: few; J: TRBJ1-1; D: TRBD1; V: TRBV11-2
CDR3: CASSSSGGNTEAFF; DNA: TGCGCCAGCAGCTCTTCGGGGGGGAACACTGAAGCTTTCTTT; size: .; J: TRBJ1-1; D: .; V: TRBV5-1
CDR3: CASSLAGGGSSYEQYF; DNA: TGTGCCAGCAGCTTAGCAGGGGGGGGCAGCTCCTACGAGCAGTACTTC; size: .; J: TRBJ2-7; D: .; V: TRBV7-2
CDR3: CASSAGPGQDPTGELFF; DNA: TGTGCCAGCAGCGCTGGGCCGGGACAGGACCCCACCGGGGAGCTGTTTTTT; size: few; J: TRBJ2-2; D: TRBD1; V: TRBV9
CDR3: CASSVGTSVRSWEQFF; DNA: TGTGCCAGCAGCGTGGGGACTAGCGTCCGATCGTGGGAGCAGTTCTTC; size: .; J: TRBJ2-1; D: TRBD2; V: TRBV9
CDR3: CAIGGGGGHNEQFF; DNA: TGTGCCATCGGAGGGGGGGGAGGACACAATGAGCAGTTCTTC; size: .; J: TRBJ2-1; D: .; V: TRBV2
CDR3: CASSRGLAGIKTQYF; DNA: TGTGCCAGCAGCCGGGGACTAGCGGGGATAAAGACCCAGTACTTC; size: .; J: TRBJ2-5; D: TRBD2; V: TRBV14
CDR3: CASSRDRGNTEAFF; DNA: TGTGCCAGTAGCCGGGACAGGGGGAACACTGAAGCTTTCTTT; size: .; J: TRBJ1-1; D: TRBD1; V: TRBV19
CDR3: CASPGPGGETQYF; DNA: TGTGCCAGCCCGGGCCCGGGGGGAGAGACCCAGTACTTC; size: .; J: TRBJ2-5; D: TRBD2; V: TRBV2
CDR3: CASNEPVGQLNTEAFF; DNA: TGTGCCAGCAACGAACCTGTGGGACAGCTGAACACTGAAGCTTTCTTT; size: once; J: TRBJ1-1; D: TRBD1; V: TRBV28
CDR3: CASSSGTGREKLFF; DNA: TGTGCCAGCAGTTCCGGGACAGGGAGAGAAAAACTGTTTTTT; size: once; J: TRBJ1-4; D: TRBD1; V: TRBV6-1
CDR3: CAWSSTSGTDTQYF; DNA: TGTGCCTGGAGTTCTACTAGCGGCACAGATACGCAGTATTTT; size: .; J: TRBJ2-3; D: TRBD2; V: TRBV30
CDR3: CASRSGVNTEAFF; DNA: TGTGCCAGCAGGTCAGGGGTTAACACTGAAGCTTTCTTT; size: .; J: TRBJ1-1; D: .; V: TRBV9
CDR3: CASSLGAGELYF; DNA: TGTGCCAGCAGCTTAGGGGCGGGAGAGTTGTATTTT; size: .; J: TRBJ2-3; D: TRBD2; V: TRBV13
CDR3: CASSLGLALYTDTQYF; DNA: TGTGCCAGCAGTCTAGGACTAGCGCTTTACACAGATACGCAGTATTTT; size: .; J: TRBJ2-3; D: TRBD2; V: TRBV27
CDR3: CATGVIREQYF; DNA: TGTGCGACAGGGGTGATACGCGAGCAGTACTTC; size: .; J: TRBJ2-7; D: TRBD1; V: TRBV25-1
CDR3: CASSLFSGSGYTF; DNA: TGTGCCAGCAGCCTTTTCTCCGGGAGCGGCTACACCTTC; size: .; J: TRBJ1-2; D: .; V: TRBV27
CDR3: CASSFNLRQGQNQPQHF; DNA: TGTGCCAGCAGCTTTAATCTCCGACAGGGGCAGAATCAGCCCCAGCATTTT; size: .; J: TRBJ1-5; D: TRBD1; V: TRBV5-4
CDR3: CASSFQGQSTDTQYF; DNA: TGTGCCAGCAGTTTTCAGGGTCAAAGCACAGATACGCAGTATTTT; size: .; J: TRBJ2-3; D: .; V: TRBV11-2
CDR3: CASRLDGGYEKLFF; DNA: TGTGCCAGCAGACTGGACGGCGGGTATGAAAAACTGTTTTTT; size: .; J: TRBJ1-4; D: .; V: TRBV6-6
CDR3: CASSGITHEEGQYEQYF; DNA: TGTGCCAGCAGTGGGATAACCCACGAGGAGGGTCAATACGAGCAGTACTTC; size: .; J: TRBJ2-7; D: .; V: TRBV6-1
CDR3: CSVGGGQGNF; DNA: TGCAGCGTTGGGGGGGGACAGGGCAATTTT; size: .; J: TRBJ1-3; D: TRBD1; V: TRBV29-1
CDR3: CAWSPRAGEAFF; DNA: TGTGCCTGGAGTCCCCGGGCGGGTGAAGCTTTCTTT; size: .; J: TRBJ1-1; D: .; V: TRBV30
CDR3: CASSGWDSRSGANVLTF; DNA: TGTGCCAGCAGCGGTTGGGACAGCCGCTCTGGGGCCAACGTCCTGACTTTC; size: .; J: TRBJ2-6; D: TRBD1; V: TRBV7-9
CDR3: CAISEGPDRPQHF; DNA: TGTGCCATCAGTGAGGGTCCGGACAGGCCCCAGCATTTT; size: few; J: TRBJ1-5; D: .; V: TRBV10-3
CDR3: CASSPGSGNTIYF; DNA: TGTGCCAGCAGCCCCGGCTCTGGAAACACCATATATTTT; size: once; J: TRBJ1-3; D: .; V: TRBV7-3
CDR3: CASSYSGGISADTQYF; DNA: TGTGCCAGCAGTTACTCGGGGGGGATATCGGCAGATACGCAGTATTTT; size: .; J: TRBJ2-3; D: TRBD2; V: TRBV6-5
CDR3: CASSSTSRGLGTDTQYF; DNA: TGTGCCAGCAGTTCGACGTCCAGGGGGCTAGGCACAGATACGCAGTATTTT; size: .; J: TRBJ2-3; D: TRBD1; V: TRBV27
CDR3: CASSQEGGFRSYGYTF; DNA: TGCGCCAGCAGCCAAGAGGGCGGGTTTCGGTCCTATGGCTACACCTTC; size: .; J: TRBJ1-2; D: .; V: TRBV4-1
CDR3: CSVEASLSGGVKNIQYF; DNA: TGCAGCGTTGAAGCGTCCCTTTCAGGGGGTGTCAAAAACATTCAGTACTTC; size: .; J: TRBJ2-4; D: TRBD1; V: TRBV29-1
CDR3: CASSLALGSGELFF; DNA: TGTGCCAGCAGCTTGGCCCTAGGATCCGGGGAGCTGTTTTTT; size: few; J: TRBJ2-2; D: .; V: TRBV5-4
CDR3: CASSLAGISYEQYF; DNA: TGTGCCAGCAGTTTAGCAGGGATCTCCTACGAGCAGTACTTC; size: .; J: TRBJ2-7; D: .; V: TRBV27
CDR3: CASSQEQRGGYEQYF; DNA: TGTGCCAGCAGCCAAGAACAGCGGGGGGGATACGAGCAGTACTTC; size: few; J: TRBJ2-7; D: TRBD2; V: TRBV4-2
CDR3: CASSPGRTGVGNQPQHF; DNA: TGTGCCAGTAGTCCGGGGAGGACAGGGGTTGGCAATCAGCCCCAGCATTTT; size: .; J: TRBJ1-5; D: TRBD1; V: TRBV19
CDR3: CASRPSGGGATGELFF; DNA: TGTGCCAGCCGGCCCTCTGGGGGGGGCGCGACCGGGGAGCTGTTTTTT; size: .; J: TRBJ2-2; D: .; V: TRBV2
CDR3: CASSATGATEAFF; DNA: TGTGCCAGCAGTGCTACAGGGGCCACTGAAGCTTTCTTT; size: .; J: TRBJ1-1; D: TRBD1; V: TRBV6-4
CDR3: CASSMLQVNTGELFF; DNA: TGTGCCAGTAGTATGTTACAGGTCAACACCGGGGAGCTGTTTTTT; size: few; J: TRBJ2-2; D: .; V: TRBV19
CDR3: CASSEQGSYNEQFF; DNA: TGTGCCAGCAGTGAACAGGGATCCTACAATGAGCAGTTCTTC; size: .; J: TRBJ2-1; D: .; V: TRBV2
CDR3: CASSVAGGSTDTQYF; DNA: TGTGCCAGCAGCGTAGCGGGAGGGAGCACAGATACGCAGTATTTT; size: once; J: TRBJ2-3; D: TRBD2; V: TRBV9
CDR3: CSVEDRDRSSGNTIYF; DNA: TGCAGCGTTGAAGATCGCGACAGGTCCTCTGGAAACACCATATATTTT; size: .; J: TRBJ1-3; D: .; V: TRBV29-1
CDR3: CASSSVDFSTDTQYF; DNA: TGCGCCAGCAGCTCAGTAGACTTTAGCACAGATACGCAGTATTTT; size: .; J: TRBJ2-3; D: .; V: TRBV5-1
CDR3: CASSQGQSPPDTQYF; DNA: TGCGCCAGCAGCCAGGGACAGTCTCCCCCAGATACGCAGTATTTT; size: few; J: TRBJ2-3; D: TRBD1; V: TRBV5-1